This T cell receptor (beta chain) was recovered during a study of blood T cells in healthy people across ages. Germline values: CDR1 MNHNS, CDR2 SASEGT. Trimming at V came to 2 bases and at J to 0 bases, leaving 8 bases not matched to a gene. This CDR3 comprises 18 residues. Together with a sample-barcoded 5' primer, a J-beta primer mix was included in a second PCR lasting about 6 to 11 cycles. One entry per CDR3 protein results from TCRdb running MiXCR on the 5' RACE reads. The table shows around 1.5 million distinct CDR3 sequences, with roughly 40% occurring only once. This chain links TRBV6-1 with TRBJ1-1; 11 bases match TRBD1. This TCR derives from a young woman in good health. The sequenced sample consisted of blood. CDR3 region: CASSEPAGTGGVNTEAFF. CDR3 DNA sequence: TGTGCCAGCAGTGAACCAGCCGGGACAGGGGGGGTGAACACTGAAGCTTTCTTT.